The 15 T cell receptor beta chains presented below share a single source sample, sequenced in a study of blood T cell repertoires in COVID-19 (dated by TCRdb to the early 2020s). Libraries were built with the immunoSEQ multiplex PCR assay. Sourced from immuneACCESS, this table was stored by TCRdb with only in-frame sequences that have V and J called. A share of the clones is absent; for the studies checked, an unresolved V gene accounts for under half, and the remainder has no known explanation. This sample lists about 170,000 clones; approximately 80% were detected once. Of the sample, roughly 12% falls within the top ten clones. The sequencing input was PBMCs or T cells enriched from blood (not recorded which). The receptors derive from a man aged 50 to 59 who had recovered from COVID-19.

V gene TRBV4-3 combines with J gene TRBJ2-7; TRBD1 aligns across 7 bases. The V gene end was trimmed by 6 bases and the J gene end by 0 bases; junction bases not matched to a gene: 5. Looked up from germline, CDR1 is LGHNA and CDR2 is YSLEER. This CDR3 has 14 residues. The CDR3 DNA follows: TGCGCCAGCAGTGTGGACAGGAGCTCCTACGAGCAGTACTTC. Translated, it gives CASSVDRSSYEQYF.

The chain is built from TRBV30 and TRBJ1-1, with D possibly TRBD1 on 6 matching bases. V gave up 0 bases and J gave up 6 bases, with 17 bases separating them. This CDR3 has 15 amino acids. CDR1 GTSNPN and CDR2 SVGIG come from the germline V gene (reference sequence). CDR3 sequence (DNA): TGTGCCTGGAGTGTTTTGGGGGCAAGGTCGTCTGAAGCTTTCTTT. Amino acid sequence: CAWSVLGARSSEAFF.

CDR3 in amino acids: CASSRDRGEGNEQFF. The CDR3 DNA follows: TGTGCCAGCAGTAGGGACAGGGGGGAAGGCAATGAGCAGTTCTTC. The chain carries TRBV6-2 or TRBV6-3 and TRBJ2-1, with TRBD1 matching over 11 bases. Germline CDR1 reads MNHEY; CDR2 reads SVGEGT. V gave up 5 bases and J gave up 6 bases; unmatched junction bases: 6. The CDR3 has 15 amino acids.

V is TRBV7-2 and J is TRBJ2-1; TRBD2 matches at 8 bases. Unmatched junction bases numbered 3, after V lost 1 base and J lost 1 base. The CDR3 is 16 residues long. Per the germline V gene, CDR1 is SGHTA and CDR2 is FQGNSA. The CDR3 sequence: CASSLGGGGSYNEQFF. The DNA of the CDR3 is TGTGCCAGCAGCTTAGGAGGCGGGGGGTCCTACAATGAGCAGTTCTTC.

This clone was counted a single time. An end of the junction differs from the germline gene, which may be a read error. The rearrangement links TRBV20-1 to TRBJ1-2; 9 bases match TRBD1. This CDR3 comprises 13 residues. Germline-derived CDR1 and CDR2 are DFQATT and SNEGSKA (reference sequence). The CDR3, as DNA: TGCAGTACTAGTTTGGGACAGGGATATGGCTACACCTTC. Translated, it gives CSTSLGQGYGYTF.

The chain is built from TRBV15 and TRBJ2-7; D may be TRBD1 (6 bases). The V gene's germline CDR1 is LNHNV and CDR2 YYDKDF (reference sequence). This CDR3 is 14 amino acids long. The ends were cut back, 8 bases at V and 0 bases at J, with 14 bases in the middle. CDR3 sequence (DNA): TGTGCCACCTCCAGGGGTAAGACCTCCTACGAGCAGTACTTC. Its translation is CATSRGKTSYEQYF.

This chain uses TRBV5-6 with TRBJ2-1; 10 nucleotides line up with TRBD2. The V gene's germline CDR1 is SGHDT and CDR2 YYEEEE. The CDR3 extends over 15 amino acids. The junction had 11 bases not matched to a gene; V was cut back by 7 bases and J by 7 bases. CDR3 sequence (DNA): TGTGCCAGCGCGCAGAGCGGGGGGGCTCATAATGAGCAGTTCTTC. It translates to CASAQSGGAHNEQFF.

The count of this clone is one. CDR3 DNA: TGTGCCAGCAGCGTGACAGGTTACACCATATATTTT. It codes for CASSVTGYTIYF. The chain is built from TRBV12-3 or TRBV12-4 and TRBJ1-3, with a tentative D call TRBD1 (6 bases). The V and J ends lost 6 bases and 8 bases respectively, with 11 bases between them. The CDR3 is made up of 12 amino acids.

The chain is built from TRBV3-1 (or the pseudogene TRBV3-2) and TRBJ2-3; 7 nucleotides line up with TRBD2. Trimming cost V 4 bases and J 0 bases; bases outside gene matches: 4. CDR3 length: 15 residues. The germline V gene encodes CDR1 LGHDT and CDR2 YNNKEL (reference sequence). CDR3 bases: TGTGCCAGCAGCCGGGCGGGGGAGAGCACAGATACGCAGTATTTT. Amino acids: CASSRAGESTDTQYF.

V usage is TRBV11-2 and J usage is TRBJ1-6; perhaps TRBD1 as D (6 bases). The CDR3 loop spans 13 amino acids. Germline V gives CDR1 SGHAT, CDR2 FQNNGV. Trimming took 7 bases from V and 8 from J, leaving 12 bases between them. CDR3 amino acids: CASNRDGYSPLHF. In DNA, the CDR3 is TGTGCCAGCAACAGGGACGGTTATTCACCCCTCCACTTT. Using reference TRBV11-2 and TRBJ1-6 for the parts outside the CDR3, the full variable domain is EAGVAQSPRYKIIEKRQSVAFWCNPISGHATLYWYQQILGQGPKLLIQFQNNGVVDDSQLPKDRFSAERLKGVDSTLKIQPAKLEDSAVYLCASNRDGYSPLHFGNGTRLTVT.

This clone was seen once. The CDR3 DNA reads TGTGCCAGCAGCCAAGACTTACGAGCGGGCTCCTACAATGAGCAGTTCTTC. It specifies CASSQDLRAGSYNEQFF. The genes are TRBV3-1 (or the pseudogene TRBV3-2) and TRBJ2-1, with a possible D match to TRBD2 (6 bases). Trimming left V 0 bases short and J 0 bases short, with 12 bases between. This CDR3 contains 17 residues. Per germline, CDR1 LGHDT and CDR2 YNNKEL (reference sequence).

The chain uses TRBV6-5 and TRBJ1-2, with 7 bases matching TRBD1. Germline lookup yields CDR1 MNHEY and CDR2 SVGAGI. CDR3 length equals 15 residues. Trimming at V came to 0 bases and at J to 8 bases, leaving 9 bases not matched to a gene. CDR3 residues: CASSYSGTDFKGYTF. The CDR3 DNA sequence: TGTGCCAGCAGTTACTCCGGGACAGACTTTAAGGGCTACACCTTC.

The table lists this clone with a count of one. The chain carries TRBV24-1 and TRBJ1-2, with D possibly TRBD1 on 5 matching bases. The V and J ends lost 7 bases and 3 bases respectively, with 8 bases between them. This CDR3 region has 12 residues. Germline V gene sequence: CDR1 KGHDR, CDR2 SFDVKD. CDR3: CATRDTDYGYTF. The CDR3 bases are TGTGCCACCAGGGACACCGACTATGGCTACACCTTC.

The chain is built from TRBV2 and TRBJ1-2; no reliable D call. Trimming took off 2 bases at V and 4 bases at J, with 8 bases between the two ends. CDR3 length equals 13 residues. Germline values: CDR1 SNHLY, CDR2 FYNNEI. The CDR3 DNA reads TGTGCCAGCAGTGAAAATGTAGCCTATGGCTACACCTTC. Protein product: CASSENVAYGYTF.

This clone was recorded only once. The CDR3 loop is CASSSPGQGPGYTF. DNA for the CDR3: TGCGCCAGCAGCTCTCCGGGACAGGGACCCGGCTACACCTTC. The rearrangement links TRBV5-1 to TRBJ1-2; 9 bases are shared with TRBD1. The ends lost 3 bases at V and 8 bases at J; junction bases unmatched: 8. This CDR3 region has 14 residues. Germline CDR1 is SGHRS and CDR2 is YFSETQ.